This TCR beta chain was documented in a study of beta chain features in type 1 diabetes. Study results and limitations: Insertion counts at VDJ junctions were lower in type 1 diabetes patients, who also showed more deletions there.

Expressed TCRB transcripts were sequenced after all isolated RNA was converted to cDNA. Profiled with immunoSEQ multiplex PCR; TCRdb holds only in-frame clones, not every one. The sample lists some 900,000 clones; roughly 16% were seen once. Unmatched junction bases numbered 7, after V lost 5 bases and J lost 7 bases. Germline values: CDR1 MNHNY, CDR2 SVGAGI (reference sequence). This CDR3 is 13 amino acids long. This clone was seen more than once but under ten times. Its antigen is as yet unknown. This TCR was recovered from a young woman in good health. The chain combines TRBV6-6 with TRBJ1-2; 7 bases match TRBD1. Sequenced material: naive CD4+ T cells from blood. Here the CDR3 DNA reads TGTGCCAGCAGTCCAACAGGGGATAGTGGCTACACCTTC. Its translation: CASSPTGDSGYTF.